The present T cell receptor beta chain was sequenced within a study of cytomegalovirus exposure and HLA in healthy donors. Study-level findings and limits: It has been reported that TCR beta sequences accurately predicted the HLA-A and HLA-B alleles of most subjects. Most TCR beta V segments were productive about 90% or about 30% of the time in an earlier analysis. The CMV antigen specificity of a few CMV-associated chains was confirmed through in vitro analysis. Trimming of TCR beta V- and J-genes showed a link, identified in a later analysis, to a missense DCLRE1C variant.

With 60 Vbeta and 13 Jbeta primers, the PCR was carried out. The method was immunoSEQ multiplex PCR; TCRdb's version includes in-frame clones alone and lacks a portion of them. The data contain more than 150,000 clones, 65% to 85% of them seen just once; the ten biggest clones take up under 1.5%. About this clone itself: The antigen remains unidentified.

The germline CDR1 and CDR2 sequences are MNHEY and SMNVEV (reference sequence). This CDR3 contains 15 residues. The V gene lost 8 bases and the J gene lost 4 bases, with 20 bases spanning the gap. Input material: PBMCs. This receptor was taken from a man in his fifties in good health and CMV-seropositive. The V call is TRBV27, the J call TRBJ1-2; TRBD1 is a possible D gene (5 bases). This CDR3 reads CASCPVSDRLYGYTF. DNA of the CDR3: TGTGCCAGCTGCCCAGTGAGCGACAGACTCTATGGCTACACCTTC.